These 15 T cell receptor beta chains originate from one sample sequenced in a study of regulatory T cells in long-lasting Graves disease (dated by TCRdb to the early 2020s). Sample time point, as interpreted from the label and publication: newly diagnosed GD, antithyroid drugs for less than 3 months. For both TCR sequencing and RNA sequencing, RNA was extracted from PBMCs using TRIzol. Library method: multiplex PCR. For sequencing, an Illumina HiSeq 4000 was employed. CDR3 regions were amplified by Arm-PCR with iRepertoire HTBI primers to construct TCR beta libraries. The public reads were run again by TCRdb, first through fastp at Q25 and then through MiXCR, and only productive beta chains were kept. For every CDR3 protein sequence, its rows merge into one entry that carries the most common genes and DNA. The sample table shows roughly 500,000 distinct CDR3 sequences, and less than 15% are seen once. 8% to 10% of the sample goes to the ten largest clones.

The sample was also linked to a second study, of T cells in Graves' hyperthyroidism and ophthalmopathy.

This specimen consisted of peripheral blood mononuclear cells (PBMCs), obtained at new diagnosis, from a patient treated with antithyroid drugs. These receptors originate from a man aged 25-40 years with Graves disease. Donor details come from another sample of the same person, matched by shared clones.

This clonotype has at least ten counts. The rearrangement joins TRBV28 to TRBJ1-5; D remains unclear. This CDR3 contains 14 residues. The V gene lost 3 bases and the J gene lost 7 bases, with 13 bases spanning the gap. CDR1 and CDR2 from the germline V gene are MDHEN and SYDVKM. Written as DNA, the CDR3 is TGTGCCAGCAGTTTCGGCCGCCTCAGACAGCCCCAGCATTTT. Its protein is CASSFGRLRQPQHF.

As concerns this clonotype: The conserved phenylalanine or tryptophan is not found at the CDR3 terminus, so this likely reflects a read error. The CDR3 protein is CASSLGGWSTDTQYL. The CDR3 nucleotides read TGTGCCAGCAGCTTGGGGGGTTGGAGCACAGATACGCAGTATCTT. The chain couples TRBV5-6 to TRBJ2-3; D gene ambiguous. The ends were cut back, 0 bases at V and 0 bases at J, with 8 bases in the middle. Germline V gene data show CDR1 as SGHDT and CDR2 as YYEEEE. The CDR3 is 15 residues long.

In its sample, this clonotype was seen many times. The chain has TRBV19 and TRBJ1-1, with D possibly matching TRBD1 (5 bases). The CDR3 is 14 amino acids. V lost 2 bases and J 1 base, leaving 8 bases between the germline ends. The germline gives CDR1 LNHDA, CDR2 SQIVND (reference sequence). The chain's CDR3 is CASSIFGTNTEAFF. The CDR3 DNA reads as TGTGCCAGTAGTATATTCGGGACGAACACTGAAGCTTTCTTT.

This clonotype was counted a few times. This chain uses TRBV20-1 with TRBJ2-7; TRBD2 aligns across 9 bases. There are 13 residues in the CDR3. J gave up 7 bases and V 6 bases, and 10 bases lay outside the gene matches. CDR1 and CDR2 from the germline V gene are DFQATT and SNEGSKA (reference sequence). The CDR3: CSATGLALREQYF. The CDR3 DNA reads as TGCAGTGCAACGGGACTAGCATTAAGGGAGCAGTACTTC.

This clonotype was seen at least ten times. The rearrangement joins TRBV27 to TRBJ2-5; TRBD2 is a possible D gene (7 bases). The CDR3 contains 17 residues. CDR1 MNHEY and CDR2 SMNVEV come from the germline V gene (reference sequence). V lost 6 bases and J lost 1, with 21 bases in between. The CDR3: CASSSEGGGARQETQYF. CDR3 sequence (DNA): TGTGCCAGCAGCTCCGAGGGGGGGGGAGCTCGCCAAGAGACCCAGTACTTC.

The V gene is TRBV12-3 or TRBV12-4, the J gene TRBJ2-7, with D unclear. The ends were cut back, 0 bases at V and 3 bases at J, with 9 bases in the middle. This CDR3 has 14 amino acids. For the CDR3, the DNA is TGTGCCAGCAGTTTAGCGCAAACAATCTACGAGCAGTACTTC. Protein product: CASSLAQTIYEQYF.

This clonotype was observed a handful of times. The rearrangement links TRBV15 to TRBJ2-3, with a weak D call TRBD2 (5 bases). The J call may be mistaken, given a closer DNA end match to TRBJ2-5. CDR3 length equals 14 residues. Germline CDR1 reads LNHNV; CDR2 reads YYDKDF (reference sequence). CDR3 coding DNA: TGTGCCACCAGCAGAGAAGGAGGAAGGGAGACCCAGTACTTC. This sequence encodes CATSREGGRETQYF.

This clonotype was recorded many times. This chain connects TRBV7-2 to TRBJ2-3; D is perhaps TRBD1 (5 bases). The germline V gene encodes CDR1 SGHTA and CDR2 FQGNSA. Trimming shortened V by 1 base and J by 2 bases, and 10 bases separated the two germline ends. The CDR3 totals 15 residues. CDR3 loop: CASSLGLGDTDTQYF. For the CDR3, the DNA is TGTGCCAGCAGCTTAGGGTTAGGGGACACAGATACGCAGTATTTT.

The chain links TRBV24-1 to TRBJ1-4, with a possible D match to TRBD1 (5 bases). The CDR3 spans 13 residues. V lost 4 bases, J lost 9 bases, and 11 bases lay in between. The germline CDR1 and CDR2 sequences are KGHDR and SFDVKD. CDR3 protein: CATSETGAQKLFF. The CDR3 region has the DNA TGTGCCACCAGTGAGACCGGGGCCCAAAAACTGTTTTTT.

This sequence joins TRBV12-3 or TRBV12-4 and TRBJ2-2; either TRBD1 or TRBD2 may fit D (5 bases each). The ends were cut back, 7 bases at V and 0 bases at J, with 9 bases in the middle. The CDR3 has 14 amino acids. CDR3 coding DNA: TGTGCCAGCAACCAGGGACCGAACACCGGGGAGCTGTTTTTT. Residues: CASNQGPNTGELFF.

This clonotype was seen many times. This chain joins TRBV20-1 and TRBJ2-1; 15 nucleotides line up with TRBD2. The germline CDR1 and CDR2 sequences are DFQATT and SNEGSKA (reference sequence). Losses at the gene ends were 5 bases for V and 7 bases for J; bases not matched to a gene: 15. The CDR3 is 18 residues long. CDR3 residues: CSAVARKPGTSGRNEQFF. In DNA form, the CDR3 reads TGCAGTGCTGTGGCGCGTAAACCAGGGACTAGCGGGAGGAATGAGCAGTTCTTC.

This chain connects TRBV20-1 to TRBJ2-1, with TRBD2 matching 9 bases. V shed 5 bases, J shed 0 bases, and the junction held 8 bases outside the gene matches. The CDR3 is 16 residues long. Germline CDR1 reads DFQATT; CDR2 reads SNEGSKA (reference sequence). This CDR3 reads CSAPMGSGGSYNEQFF. The CDR3 DNA follows: TGCAGTGCTCCCATGGGTAGCGGGGGCTCCTACAATGAGCAGTTCTTC.

This clonotype was counted ten times or more. The V gene is TRBV5-1, the J gene TRBJ1-1; a weak D match, TRBD1 (5 bases). CDR1 is SGHRS, CDR2 YFSETQ, per germline. The CDR3 has 16 residues. V gave up 4 bases and J gave up 1 base, with 17 bases separating them. The CDR3, as DNA: TGCGCCAGCAGCCAGGGAAGGGGAAGGGGGAACACTGAAGCTTTCTTT. This codes for CASSQGRGRGNTEAFF.

This clonotype was counted at least ten times. V and J are TRBV20-1 and TRBJ1-2, with D possibly matching TRBD1 (5 bases). Per the germline V gene, CDR1 is DFQATT and CDR2 is SNEGSKA (reference sequence). V lost 7 bases to trimming and J lost 2 bases, with 8 bases between them. The CDR3 runs 11 residues. In DNA, the CDR3 is TGCAGTGGAGCAGGGAACTATGGCTACACCTTC. Amino acid sequence: CSGAGNYGYTF.

The sample holds many counts of this clonotype. The V and J genes are TRBV29-1 and TRBJ1-5, with a weak D call TRBD1 (6 bases). CDR1 is SQVTM, CDR2 ANQGSEA, per germline. CDR3 length: 13 amino acids. The ends were cut back, 4 bases at V and 5 bases at J, with 12 bases in the middle. CDR3 coding DNA: TGCAGCGTTGCCGGGGGGCGCGATCAGCCCCAGCATTTT. Amino acids: CSVAGGRDQPQHF.